This T cell receptor (beta chain) is drawn from a study of T cell repertoires in cytomegalovirus infection. The overall study: It was the public TCR beta signatures that indicated both CMV infection and matching HLA type.

General observations from the study: Using cumulative public TCR beta family frequency, the authors identified those who carried CMV together with the relevant HLA. CMV-specific TCR beta clonotypes restricted by HLA-C dominated the ex vivo response.

This clonotype was detected only a few times. Its specificity is not known. TCRdb re-called the reads with MiXCR, one entry per CDR3 protein. The profile shows around 530,000 distinct CDR3 sequences, about 26% of them singletons. The receptor's source is a human donor in good health (CMV status not recorded). Some clones in this sample may be carry-over from other donors' samples. Sample: PBMCs.

The CDR3 nucleotides read TGTGCCAGCAGTTTGGGACAGGGGAACGAGCAGTACGTC. Translated: CASSLGQGNEQYV. V is TRBV6-2 or TRBV6-3 and J is TRBJ2-7, with 10 bases that match TRBD1. The germline V gene has CDR1 MNHEY and CDR2 SVGEGT. Germline trimming cut 4 bases from V and 5 bases from J; bases unmatched to any gene: 2. The CDR3 totals 13 residues.